The TCR beta chain under discussion was sequenced for a study of blood T cell repertoires in COVID-19. Clones were sequenced by immunoSEQ multiplex PCR, and TCRdb holds only the in-frame ones, with some missing. Here the sample spans some 300,000 clones, roughly 90% being singletons. This clone is a singleton in its sample. The TCR was taken from a woman aged 40 to 50 who had recovered from COVID-19. Sequenced input: PBMCs or T cells enriched from blood (not recorded which).

CDR3 DNA: TGTGCCAGCAGCTACGGAGGTGGCTACACCTTC. It is translated as CASSYGGGYTF. The J gene is TRBJ1-2, the V gene TRBV5-6; no definite D call. The V gene's germline CDR1 is SGHDT and CDR2 YYEEEE. V was clipped by 3 bases and J by 7 bases, with 7 bases between them. The CDR3 has 11 amino acids.